The text below deals with one T cell receptor (beta chain). There is no known antigen for this receptor. No qualities accompany the bases; no much larger clone lies one base away. TCRbeta CDR3 regions were amplified from genomic DNA using the immunoSEQ Assay, a bias-controlled multiplex PCR. In the source study's methods: The number of nucleated cells in each sample was estimated from the amplification of reference gene primers within the assay. To quantify the absolute abundance of each unique TCRbeta CDR3 rearrangement, sequence reads were collapsed and filtered. For each sample, productive Simpson clonality was calculated as the square root of Simpson's diversity index over productive rearrangements. TCRdb limited this immuneACCESS table to in-frame rearrangements with V and J called. A share of clones is missing; checked studies link under half to unresolved V genes, and the rest is unexplained. Clone size and the V and J calls come from that table; the DNA yielded D and trimming. The sample table lists 65,000 to 95,000 clones, more than 85% of them with a count of one. In total, the top ten clones hold 2% to 3% of the sample.

This sample is part of a study of blood T cell repertoires in COVID-19 (dated by TCRdb to about 2020). As for the study more broadly: The collaborator samples originated in the United States, Italy and Spain and spanned the acute and convalescent phases of COVID-19. The material from the prospective study consisted of cDNA or gDNA derived from T cells, B-cell-depleted T cells, or PBMCs. Subjects who had been exposed to COVID-19, were actively infected with it, or had recovered from it provided the deeply sampled blood TCRbeta repertoires that made up the dataset. The repertoires were released in a freely available public database intended as a resource for research on the immune response to SARS-CoV-2. Samples came from the ongoing ImmuneRACE study (first 160 participants) plus 1,254 subjects from 6 global collaborators. A de-identified subject ID, COVID-19 status, age in years and sex were almost always included in the sample metadata. Where available, HLA class I and class II types were obtained from metadata supplied by the sample provider rather than from assay-based typing. The research as a whole found: The quantity of clinical and demographic metadata differed by source and by participant and was supplied without curation.

In Seattle, one collaborating source enrolled patients while the infection was active and tracked those patients longitudinally over the course of disease. Whole blood was collected in K2EDTA tubes by collaborating institutions according to the institutions' own protocols. Collaborator samples were shipped for TCRbeta analysis as frozen whole blood, isolated PBMCs, or DNA extracted from either sample type. The material sequenced was peripheral blood. The sequence derives from a man aged 50 to 60 with COVID-19, enrolled during active disease.

The CDR3 protein is CASSSLQGPGELFF. The nucleotide sequence is TGTGCCAGCAGTTCATTACAGGGTCCCGGGGAGCTGTTTTTT. The V and J genes are TRBV6-5 and TRBJ2-2; a tentative D match to TRBD1 spans 6 bases. The CDR1 and CDR2 encoded by the germline V gene are MNHEY and SVGAGI. V is cut by 4 bases and J by 6 bases, and the space between the germline ends is 12 bases. CDR3 length: 14 amino acids, cysteine to phenylalanine. The only DNA kept is the CDR3, 42 bases in frame from the first base.